The T cell receptor (beta chain) under discussion was sequenced for a study of shared clonotypes between healthy human individuals. CDR3 length: 18 amino acids. V lost 6 bases and J lost 4, with 24 bases in between. Germline V gene sequence: CDR1 LNHDA, CDR2 SQIVND (reference sequence). The assay was immunoSEQ multiplex PCR, and TCRdb's table has in-frame clones only and misses some. The sample holds roughly 2.2 million clones; approximately 90% are singletons and the top ten take 0.3% to 0.4%. The receptor comes from a man aged 18 to 29 in good health. Some clones in this sample may be carry-over from other donors' samples. This chain uses TRBV19 with TRBJ2-2; D is perhaps TRBD2 (5 bases). The specimen sequenced was naive CD4+ T cells from PBMCs. The subset here: CD45RA+ positively selected. CDR3 in amino acids: CASRTLLGLGNRTGELFF. The CDR3 DNA sequence: TGTGCCAGTAGAACGTTACTCGGACTGGGGAACCGCACCGGGGAGCTGTTTTTT.